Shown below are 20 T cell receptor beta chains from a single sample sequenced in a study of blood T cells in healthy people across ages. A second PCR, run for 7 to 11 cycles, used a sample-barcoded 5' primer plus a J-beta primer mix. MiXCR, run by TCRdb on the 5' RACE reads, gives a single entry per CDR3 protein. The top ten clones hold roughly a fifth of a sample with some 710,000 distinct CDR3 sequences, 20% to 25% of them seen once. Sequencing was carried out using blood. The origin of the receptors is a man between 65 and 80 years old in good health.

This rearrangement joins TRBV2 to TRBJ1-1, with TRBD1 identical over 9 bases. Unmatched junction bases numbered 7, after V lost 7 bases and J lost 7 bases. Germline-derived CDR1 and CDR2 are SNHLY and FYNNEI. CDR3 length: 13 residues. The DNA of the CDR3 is TGTGCCAGCAAGGGACAGGGATATGGTGAAGCTTTCTTT. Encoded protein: CASKGQGYGEAFF.

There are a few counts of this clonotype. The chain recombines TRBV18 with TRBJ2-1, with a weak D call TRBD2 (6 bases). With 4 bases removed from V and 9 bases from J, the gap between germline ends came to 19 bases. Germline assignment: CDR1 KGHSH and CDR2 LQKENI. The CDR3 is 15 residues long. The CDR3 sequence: CASSRGTNPGSEQFF. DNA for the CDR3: TGTGCCAGCTCACGCGGGACCAACCCAGGGAGTGAGCAGTTCTTC. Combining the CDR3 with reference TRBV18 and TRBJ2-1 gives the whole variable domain NAGVMQNPRHLVRRRGQEARLRCSPMKGHSHVYWYRQLPEEGLKFMVYLQKENIIDESGMPKERFSAEFPKEGPSILRIQQVVRGDSAAYFCASSRGTNPGSEQFFGPGTRLTVL.

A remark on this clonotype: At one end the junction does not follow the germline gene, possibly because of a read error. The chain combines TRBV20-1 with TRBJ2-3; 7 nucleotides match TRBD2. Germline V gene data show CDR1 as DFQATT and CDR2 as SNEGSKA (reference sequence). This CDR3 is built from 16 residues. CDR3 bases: TGCAGTGCTAGAGATGTGGAGCGGGGATACACAAATACGCAGTATTTT. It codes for CSARDVERGYTNTQYF.

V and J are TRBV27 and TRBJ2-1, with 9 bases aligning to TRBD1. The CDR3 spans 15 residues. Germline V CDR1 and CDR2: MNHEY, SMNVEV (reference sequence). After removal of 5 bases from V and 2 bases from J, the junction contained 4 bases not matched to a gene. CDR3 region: CASSNGQGPYNEQFF. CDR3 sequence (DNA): TGTGCCAGCAGTAACGGACAGGGGCCCTACAATGAGCAGTTCTTC.

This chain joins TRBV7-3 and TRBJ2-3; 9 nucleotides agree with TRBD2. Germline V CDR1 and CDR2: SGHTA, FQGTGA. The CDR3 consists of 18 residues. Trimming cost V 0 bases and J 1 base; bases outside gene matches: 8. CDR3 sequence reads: CASSLTPILAGGTDTQYF. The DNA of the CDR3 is TGTGCCAGCAGCTTAACCCCGATCTTAGCGGGGGGCACAGATACGCAGTATTTT.

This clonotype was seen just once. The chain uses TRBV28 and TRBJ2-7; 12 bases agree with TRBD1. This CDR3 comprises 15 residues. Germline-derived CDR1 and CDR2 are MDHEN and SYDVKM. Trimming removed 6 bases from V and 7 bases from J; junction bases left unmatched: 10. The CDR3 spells CASRLPGQGAQEQYF. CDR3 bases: TGTGCCAGCAGACTACCGGGACAGGGGGCCCAGGAGCAGTACTTC.

The CDR3 is CASRQQSGRGEQFF. The CDR3 DNA reads as TGTGCCAGCAGGCAGCAGTCGGGGAGGGGTGAGCAGTTCTTC. The chain combines TRBV12-3 or TRBV12-4 with TRBJ2-1, with 7 bases fitting TRBD2. CDR3 length: 14 amino acids. V lost 6 bases, J lost 9 bases, and 11 bases stayed unmatched.

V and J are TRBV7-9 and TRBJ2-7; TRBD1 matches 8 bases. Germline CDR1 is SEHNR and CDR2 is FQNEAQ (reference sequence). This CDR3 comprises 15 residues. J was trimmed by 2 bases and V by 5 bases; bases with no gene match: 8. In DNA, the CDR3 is TGTGCCAGCAGCCTAGGGACAGGCGCTACCTACGAGCAGTACTTC. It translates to CASSLGTGATYEQYF.

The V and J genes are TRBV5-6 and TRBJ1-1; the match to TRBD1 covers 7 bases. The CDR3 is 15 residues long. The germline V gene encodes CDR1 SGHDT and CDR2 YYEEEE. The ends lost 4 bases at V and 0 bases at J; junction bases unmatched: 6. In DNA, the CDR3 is TGTGCCAGCAGCCTACGGACAGGACTGAACACTGAAGCTTTCTTT. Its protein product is CASSLRTGLNTEAFF.

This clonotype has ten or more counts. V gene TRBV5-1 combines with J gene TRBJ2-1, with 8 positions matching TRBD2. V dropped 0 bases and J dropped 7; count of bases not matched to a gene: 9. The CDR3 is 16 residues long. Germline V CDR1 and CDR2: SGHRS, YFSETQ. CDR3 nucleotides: TGCGCCAGCAGCTTGGACGGTAGCGGGGTGTGGAATGAGCAGTTCTTC. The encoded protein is CASSLDGSGVWNEQFF.

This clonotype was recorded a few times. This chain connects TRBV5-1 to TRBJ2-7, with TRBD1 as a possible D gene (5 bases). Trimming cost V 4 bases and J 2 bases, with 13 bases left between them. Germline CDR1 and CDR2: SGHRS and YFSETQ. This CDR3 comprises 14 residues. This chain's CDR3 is CASSGPGSTYEQYF. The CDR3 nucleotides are TGCGCCAGCAGCGGCCCAGGGTCGACCTACGAGCAGTACTTC.

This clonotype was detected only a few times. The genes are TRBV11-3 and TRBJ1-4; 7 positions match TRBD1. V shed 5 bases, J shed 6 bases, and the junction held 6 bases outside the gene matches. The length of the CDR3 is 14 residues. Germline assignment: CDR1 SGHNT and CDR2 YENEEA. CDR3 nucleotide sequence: TGTGCCAGCAGCGAAACAGGGGAGGATGAAAAACTGTTTTTT. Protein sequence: CASSETGEDEKLFF.

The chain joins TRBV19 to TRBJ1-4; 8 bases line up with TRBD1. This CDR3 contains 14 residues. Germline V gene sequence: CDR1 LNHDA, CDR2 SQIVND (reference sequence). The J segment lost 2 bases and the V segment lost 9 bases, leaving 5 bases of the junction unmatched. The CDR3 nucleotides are TGTGCCAGCCGGGACAGGCGGACTAATGAAAAACTGTTTTTT. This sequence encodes CASRDRRTNEKLFF.

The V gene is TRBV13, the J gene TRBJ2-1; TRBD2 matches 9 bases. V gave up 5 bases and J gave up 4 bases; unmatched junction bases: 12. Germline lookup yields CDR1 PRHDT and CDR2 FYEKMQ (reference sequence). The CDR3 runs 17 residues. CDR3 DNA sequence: TGTGCCAGCAGCCCAACGGGGCTAGCGGGAAAGTACAATGAGCAGTTCTTC. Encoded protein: CASSPTGLAGKYNEQFF.

CDR3 protein: CATSVPGLAEETQYF. Here the CDR3 DNA reads TGTGCCACCAGTGTACCAGGACTAGCGGAAGAGACCCAGTACTTC. This rearrangement joins TRBV24-1 to TRBJ2-5; 10 bases agree with TRBD2. This CDR3 has 15 residues. Germline V CDR1 and CDR2: KGHDR, SFDVKD. The trim removed 5 bases at V and 3 bases at J, leaving 5 bases unmatched.

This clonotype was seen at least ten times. CDR3 loop: CASSFSRVNTEAFF. The DNA for the CDR3 is TGTGCCAGCAGTTTTTCGCGGGTAAACACTGAAGCTTTCTTT. The genes are TRBV27 and TRBJ1-1; D uncertain. Germline V gene sequence: CDR1 MNHEY, CDR2 SMNVEV (reference sequence). The CDR3 sequence is 14 residues long. Deletions cut 3 bases from V and 2 bases from J, with 10 bases between.

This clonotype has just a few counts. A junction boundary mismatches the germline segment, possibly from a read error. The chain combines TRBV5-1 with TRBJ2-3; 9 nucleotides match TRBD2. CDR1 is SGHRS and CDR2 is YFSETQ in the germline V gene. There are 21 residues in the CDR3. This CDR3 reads CASSLEGLAAYLTRLTDTRYF. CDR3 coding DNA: TGCGCCAGCAGCTTGGAGGGACTAGCAGCGTACCTCACCCGACTCACAGATACGCGGTATTTT.

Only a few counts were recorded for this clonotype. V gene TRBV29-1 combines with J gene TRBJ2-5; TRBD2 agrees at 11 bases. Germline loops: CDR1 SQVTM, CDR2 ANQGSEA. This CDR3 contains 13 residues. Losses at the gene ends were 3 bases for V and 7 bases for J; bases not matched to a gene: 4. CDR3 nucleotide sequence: TGCAGCGTTGAGACTAGCGGGGCCGCGACCCAGTACTTC. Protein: CSVETSGAATQYF. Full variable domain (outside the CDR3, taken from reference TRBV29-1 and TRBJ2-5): SAVISQKPSRDICQRGTSLTIQCQVDSQVTMMFWYRQQPGQSLTLIATANQGSEATYESGFVIDKFPISRPNLTFSTLTVSNMSPEDSSIYLCSVETSGAATQYFGPGTRLLVL.

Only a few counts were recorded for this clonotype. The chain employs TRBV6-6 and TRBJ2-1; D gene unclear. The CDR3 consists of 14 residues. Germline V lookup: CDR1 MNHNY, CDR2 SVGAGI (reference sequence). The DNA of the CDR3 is TGTGCGACTGCGACTCCGACCATAGTAAATGAGCAGTTCTTC. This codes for CATATPTIVNEQFF.

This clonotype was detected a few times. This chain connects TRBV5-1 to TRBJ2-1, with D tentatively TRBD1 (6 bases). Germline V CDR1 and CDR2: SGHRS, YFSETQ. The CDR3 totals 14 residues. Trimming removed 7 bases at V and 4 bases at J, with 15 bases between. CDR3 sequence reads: CASGSGQLYNEQFF. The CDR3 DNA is TGCGCCAGCGGGTCGGGACAACTGTACAATGAGCAGTTCTTC.